These 18 T cell receptor beta chains were all obtained from the same sample, sequenced in a study of T cell repertoires in cytomegalovirus infection. TCRdb reanalysed the reads using MiXCR and keeps one entry per CDR3 protein. Here the sample spans fewer than 350,000 distinct CDR3 sequences, about 17% being singletons. The material sequenced was PBMCs. The receptors stem from a human donor in good health (CMV status not recorded). Some clones in this sample may be carry-over from other donors' samples.

This chain links TRBV13 with TRBJ1-1; D remains unclear. The CDR3 is made up of 13 amino acids. Deletions cut 1 base from V and 6 bases from J, with 9 bases between. The germline gives CDR1 PRHDT, CDR2 FYEKMQ (reference sequence). For the CDR3, the DNA is TGTGCCAGCAGCTTAGTTGGGGTTTCTGAAGCTTTCTTT. Translated, it gives CASSLVGVSEAFF.

This chain uses TRBV28 with TRBJ1-3; perhaps TRBD1 as D (5 bases). This CDR3 contains 15 residues. Germline V gene sequence: CDR1 MDHEN, CDR2 SYDVKM. Trimming left V 6 bases short and J 5 bases short, with 17 bases between. The CDR3 loop is CASRPGTSSRNTIYF. CDR3 nucleotides: TGTGCCAGCAGGCCCGGGACCTCATCGCGAAACACCATATATTTT.

This clonotype appeared once. An end of the junction differs from the germline gene, which may be a read error. The V and J genes are TRBV6-1 and TRBJ2-1; D is possibly TRBD1 or TRBD2 (5 bases each). Germline CDR1 MNHNS, CDR2 SASEGT. The CDR3 is 14 amino acids. Here the CDR3 DNA reads TGTGCCAGCCGTGAGGGCGAGGGGTACAATGAGCAGTTCTTC. This gives the protein CASREGEGYNEQFF.

This clonotype appeared a few times. The genes are TRBV7-9 and TRBJ2-5; a weak D match, TRBD2 (7 bases). The CDR3 is made up of 18 amino acids. Germline loops: CDR1 SEHNR, CDR2 FQNEAQ (reference sequence). The germline V and J ends were trimmed by 5 bases and 0 bases, with 22 bases remaining between them. The chain's CDR3 is CASSPPPVRGADQETQYF. DNA for the CDR3: TGTGCCAGCAGCCCTCCCCCCGTCCGGGGGGCAGACCAAGAGACCCAGTACTTC.

The DNA of the CDR3 is TGTGCCAGCAGCTTGGAAGGGGTAGGAAATCAGCCCCAGCATTTT. Translating gives CASSLEGVGNQPQHF. The chain is built from TRBV5-8 and TRBJ1-5, with a tentative D call TRBD1 (5 bases). The V gene lost 0 bases and the J gene lost 4 bases, with 11 bases spanning the gap. Germline CDR1 SGHTS, CDR2 YDEGEE. The CDR3 has 15 amino acids.

The chain recombines TRBV20-1 with TRBJ2-7; unclear D gene. Germline CDR1 DFQATT, CDR2 SNEGSKA (reference sequence). The CDR3 extends over 12 amino acids. Trimming pared 2 bases from V and 3 bases from J, leaving 8 bases between. CDR3 DNA sequence: TGCAGTGCTAGAACCACCTACTACGAGCAGTACTTC. It codes for CSARTTYYEQYF.

Many counts were recorded for this clonotype. The chain carries TRBV20-1 and TRBJ2-5; D possibly corresponds to TRBD2 (5 bases). The CDR3 has 16 amino acids. CDR1 is DFQATT and CDR2 is SNEGSKA in the germline V gene (reference sequence). V was trimmed by 4 bases and J by 2 bases, leaving 20 bases between them. In DNA, the CDR3 is TGCAGTGCTACTCCTCTGAGGGCTAACTTACAAGAGACCCAGTACTTC. Translation: CSATPLRANLQETQYF.

This clonotype was picked up many times. This chain connects TRBV6-1 to TRBJ2-5, with D possibly matching TRBD2 (6 bases). Germline V CDR1 and CDR2: MNHNS, SASEGT. V was clipped by 6 bases and J by 3 bases, with 11 bases between them. CDR3 length: 13 residues. The CDR3 nucleotides read TGTGCCAGCAGGAAATGGGAGGAAGAGACCCAGTACTTC. This encodes CASRKWEEETQYF.

This sequence joins TRBV5-1 and TRBJ1-2; perhaps TRBD1 as D (5 bases). CDR1 and CDR2 (germline): SGHRS, YFSETQ. The CDR3 has 16 amino acids. Between the trimmed V and J ends, which lost 2 bases and 2 bases, there was a span of 16 bases. CDR3 protein: CASSFALGTVNYGYTF. DNA of the CDR3: TGCGCCAGCAGCTTCGCTCTCGGGACTGTGAACTATGGCTACACCTTC.

The rearrangement uses TRBV12-3 or TRBV12-4 and TRBJ1-5; a weak D match, TRBD1 (6 bases). Trimming took 8 bases from V and 1 from J, leaving 12 bases between them. This CDR3 spans 14 amino acids. CDR3 sequence: CASALGASNQPQHF. CDR3 nucleotide sequence: TGTGCCAGCGCCCTGGGGGCGAGCAATCAGCCCCAGCATTTT.

The gene calls are TRBV7-8 and TRBJ2-1; no firm D call. The CDR3 runs 14 residues. Germline assignment: CDR1 SGHVS and CDR2 FQNEAQ. V shed 10 bases and J shed 0 bases, with 13 bases lying between them. The CDR3 coding sequence is TGTGCCACCTCAAACGAGAGCTCCTACAATGAGCAGTTCTTC. This encodes CATSNESSYNEQFF.

The rearrangement uses TRBV20-1 and TRBJ1-6; D not resolved. The germline V and J ends were trimmed by 3 bases and 1 base, with 19 bases remaining between them. The CDR3 sequence is 18 residues long. In germline, CDR1 is DFQATT, CDR2 SNEGSKA (reference sequence). CDR3 residues: CSARGRVKLSSYNSPLHF. The CDR3 bases are TGCAGTGCTAGGGGTAGGGTGAAGTTAAGTTCCTATAATTCACCCCTCCACTTT.

In this sample, this clonotype turned up a few times. This chain links TRBV29-1 with TRBJ1-2, with 9 bases identical to TRBD1. The CDR3 spans 15 residues. The germline V gene encodes CDR1 SQVTM and CDR2 ANQGSEA. Trimming at V came to 4 bases and at J to 4 bases, leaving 10 bases not matched to a gene. In nucleotides, the CDR3 is TGCAGCGTTGGGACAGGGGACCGAGGCACCTATGGCTACACCTTC. Protein: CSVGTGDRGTYGYTF.

Ten or more counts support this clonotype. This chain connects TRBV28 to TRBJ1-4; no firm D call. This CDR3 comprises 15 residues. Trimming left V 8 bases short and J 6 bases short, with 19 bases between. The V gene's germline CDR1 is MDHEN and CDR2 SYDVKM. CDR3 sequence reads: CASEKVGGGDEKLFF. CDR3 nucleotide sequence: TGTGCCAGCGAAAAGGTTGGAGGTGGTGATGAAAAACTGTTTTTT.

Many counts were recorded for this clonotype. V usage is TRBV19 and J usage is TRBJ1-4, with a possible D match to TRBD1 (5 bases). Trimming shortened V by 6 bases and J by 5 bases, and 19 bases separated the two germline ends. There are 16 residues in the CDR3. Germline CDR1 and CDR2: LNHDA and SQIVND (reference sequence). The CDR3 is CASRRMRGDLNEKLFF. The CDR3 coding sequence is TGTGCCAGTAGGAGGATGAGGGGCGACTTAAATGAAAAACTGTTTTTT.

Remarks on this clonotype: One base away lies a much larger clone, so this may be a sequencing read error. CDR3 bases: TGTACCAGCAGTTACTCGACTAGGGGGAATTTGAACACTGAAGCTTTCTTT. It yields the protein CTSSYSTRGNLNTEAFF. This sequence joins TRBV6-2 or TRBV6-3 and TRBJ1-1; possibly TRBD1 for D (6 bases). The CDR3 extends over 17 amino acids. Germline values: CDR1 MNHEY, CDR2 SVGEGT.

This clonotype appeared many times. This sequence joins TRBV7-2 and TRBJ2-7; 11 positions agree with TRBD1. The CDR3 covers 15 residues. V was clipped by 6 bases and J by 6 bases; unmatched bases: 10. The germline V gene encodes CDR1 SGHTA and CDR2 FQGNSA. DNA of the CDR3: TGTGCCAGCAGAATTACGGGCGGGACAGGGGGCGAGCAGTACTTC. Its protein is CASRITGGTGGEQYF.

A few counts support this clonotype. V gene TRBV7-9 combines with J gene TRBJ2-2; possibly TRBD2 for D (5 bases). The CDR3 is 14 residues long. From germline, CDR1 is SEHNR and CDR2 FQNEAQ (reference sequence). V gave up 4 bases and J gave up 10 bases, with 16 bases separating them. CDR3 in amino acids: CASSSDRIREELFF. Written as DNA, the CDR3 is TGTGCCAGCAGCTCGGACCGTATTCGGGAGGAGCTGTTTTTT.